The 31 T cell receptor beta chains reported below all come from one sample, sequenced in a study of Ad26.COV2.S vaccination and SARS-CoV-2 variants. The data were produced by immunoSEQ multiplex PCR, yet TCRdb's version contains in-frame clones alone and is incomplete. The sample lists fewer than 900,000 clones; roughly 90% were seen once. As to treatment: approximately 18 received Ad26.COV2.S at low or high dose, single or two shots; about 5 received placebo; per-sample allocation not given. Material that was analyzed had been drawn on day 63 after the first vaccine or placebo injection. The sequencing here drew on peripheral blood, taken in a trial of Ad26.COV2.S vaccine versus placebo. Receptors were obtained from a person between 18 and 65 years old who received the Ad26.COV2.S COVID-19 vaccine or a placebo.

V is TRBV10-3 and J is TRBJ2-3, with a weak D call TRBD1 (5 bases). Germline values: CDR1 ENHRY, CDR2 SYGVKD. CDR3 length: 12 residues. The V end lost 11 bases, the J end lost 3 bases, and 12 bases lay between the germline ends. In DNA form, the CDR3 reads TGTGCCTCCCAGGGTTCAACAGATACGCAGTATTTT. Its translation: CASQGSTDTQYF.

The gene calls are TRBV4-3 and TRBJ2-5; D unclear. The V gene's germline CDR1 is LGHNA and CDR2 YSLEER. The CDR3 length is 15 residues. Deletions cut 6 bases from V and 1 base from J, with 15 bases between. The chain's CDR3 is CASSRVLDVQETQYF. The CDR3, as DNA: TGCGCCAGCAGTCGAGTGCTGGACGTCCAAGAGACCCAGTACTTC.

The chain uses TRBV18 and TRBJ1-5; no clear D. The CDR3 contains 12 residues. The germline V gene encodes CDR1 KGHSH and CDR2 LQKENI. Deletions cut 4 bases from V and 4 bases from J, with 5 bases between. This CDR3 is CASSLGNQPQHF. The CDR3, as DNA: TGTGCCAGCTCACTTGGAAATCAGCCCCAGCATTTT.

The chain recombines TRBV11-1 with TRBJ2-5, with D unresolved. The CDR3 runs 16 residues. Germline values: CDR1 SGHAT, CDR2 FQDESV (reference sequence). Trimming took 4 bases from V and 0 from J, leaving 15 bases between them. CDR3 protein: CASSSRVLSNQETQYF. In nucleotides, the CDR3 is TGTGCCAGCAGCTCCCGGGTGTTAAGTAACCAAGAGACCCAGTACTTC. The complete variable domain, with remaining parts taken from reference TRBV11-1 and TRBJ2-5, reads EAEVAQSPRYKITEKSQAVAFWCDPISGHATLYWYRQILGQGPELLVQFQDESVVDDSQLPKDRFSAERLKGVDSTLKIQPAELGDSAMYLCASSSRVLSNQETQYFGPGTRLLVL.

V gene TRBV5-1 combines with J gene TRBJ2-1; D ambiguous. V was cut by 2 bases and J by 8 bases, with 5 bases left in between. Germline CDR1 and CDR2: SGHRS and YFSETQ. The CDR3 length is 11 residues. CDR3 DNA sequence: TGCGCCAGCAGCTTCGGTGATGAGCAGTTCTTC. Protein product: CASSFGDEQFF.

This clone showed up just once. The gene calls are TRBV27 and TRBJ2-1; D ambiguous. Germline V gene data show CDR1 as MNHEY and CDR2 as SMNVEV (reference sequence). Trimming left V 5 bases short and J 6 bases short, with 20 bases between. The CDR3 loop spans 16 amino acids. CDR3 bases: TGTGCCAGCAGTCCTCAAGGTTTGATAGGGCCCAATGAGCAGTTCTTC. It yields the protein CASSPQGLIGPNEQFF.

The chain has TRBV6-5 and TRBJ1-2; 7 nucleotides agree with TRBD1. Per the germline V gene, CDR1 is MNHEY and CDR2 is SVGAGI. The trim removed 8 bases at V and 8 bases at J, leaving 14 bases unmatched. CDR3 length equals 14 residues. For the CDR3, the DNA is TGTGCCAGCTCATCCACAGGGGCCTCGGGCGGCTACACCTTC. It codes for CASSSTGASGGYTF.

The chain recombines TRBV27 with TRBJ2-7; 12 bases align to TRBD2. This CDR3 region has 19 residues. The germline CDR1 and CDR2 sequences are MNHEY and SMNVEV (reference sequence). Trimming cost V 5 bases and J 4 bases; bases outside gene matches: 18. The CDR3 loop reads CASSARSVSSGRAGYEQYF. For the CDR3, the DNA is TGTGCCAGCAGTGCCCGATCCGTATCTAGCGGGAGGGCCGGGTACGAGCAGTACTTC.

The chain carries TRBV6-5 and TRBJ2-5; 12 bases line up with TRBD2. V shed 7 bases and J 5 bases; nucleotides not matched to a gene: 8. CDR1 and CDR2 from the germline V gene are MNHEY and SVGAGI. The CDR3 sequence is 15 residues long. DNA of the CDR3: TGTGCCAGCACCAAAGGGGGGACTAGCGGGGAGACCCAGTACTTC. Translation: CASTKGGTSGETQYF.

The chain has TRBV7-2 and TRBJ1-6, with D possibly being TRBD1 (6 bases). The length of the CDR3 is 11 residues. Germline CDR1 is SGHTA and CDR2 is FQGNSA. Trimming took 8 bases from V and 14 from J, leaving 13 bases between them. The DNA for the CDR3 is TGTGCCAGCGCCAGGGGATCGACCCTCCACTTT. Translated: CASARGSTLHF.

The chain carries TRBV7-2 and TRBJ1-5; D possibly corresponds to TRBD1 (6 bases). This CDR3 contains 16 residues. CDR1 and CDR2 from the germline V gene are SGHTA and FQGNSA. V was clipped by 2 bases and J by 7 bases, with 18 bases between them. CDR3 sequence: CASSLRGVIPNQPQHF. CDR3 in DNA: TGTGCCAGCAGCTTAAGGGGGGTAATTCCAAACCAGCCCCAGCATTTT.

The CDR3 DNA reads as TGTGCCAGCAGCACGGGACCGGGGAATGAGCAGTTCTTC. It codes for CASSTGPGNEQFF. The chain has TRBV7-9 and TRBJ2-1, with D perhaps TRBD1 or TRBD2 (5 bases each). Germline assignment: CDR1 SEHNR and CDR2 FQNEAQ (reference sequence). Trimming left V 5 bases short and J 7 bases short, with 12 bases between. The CDR3 runs to 13 residues.

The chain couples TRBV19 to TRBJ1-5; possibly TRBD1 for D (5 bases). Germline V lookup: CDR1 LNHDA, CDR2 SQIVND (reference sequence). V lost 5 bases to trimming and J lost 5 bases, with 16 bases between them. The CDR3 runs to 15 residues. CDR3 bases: TGTGCCAGTAGTTTCCTTGGGACTACACATCAGCCCCAGCATTTT. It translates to CASSFLGTTHQPQHF.

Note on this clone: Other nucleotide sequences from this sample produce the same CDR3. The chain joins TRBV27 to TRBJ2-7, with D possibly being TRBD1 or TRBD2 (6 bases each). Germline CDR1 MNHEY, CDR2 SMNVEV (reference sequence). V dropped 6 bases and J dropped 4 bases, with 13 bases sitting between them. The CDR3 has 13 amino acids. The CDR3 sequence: CASSLKGGYEQYF. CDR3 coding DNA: TGTGCCAGCAGCTTAAAAGGGGGGTACGAGCAGTACTTC.

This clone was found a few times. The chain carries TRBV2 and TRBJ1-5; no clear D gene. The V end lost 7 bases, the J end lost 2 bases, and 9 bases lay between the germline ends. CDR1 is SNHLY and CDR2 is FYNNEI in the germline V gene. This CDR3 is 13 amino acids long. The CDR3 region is CASNIRRNQPQHF. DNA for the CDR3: TGTGCCAGCAATATCAGGCGCAATCAGCCCCAGCATTTT.

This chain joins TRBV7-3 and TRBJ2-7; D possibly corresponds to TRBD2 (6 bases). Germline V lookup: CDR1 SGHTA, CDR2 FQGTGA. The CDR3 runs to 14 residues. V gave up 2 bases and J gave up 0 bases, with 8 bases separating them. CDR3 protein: CASSLQGGSYEQYF. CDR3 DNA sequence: TGTGCCAGCAGCTTACAGGGAGGCTCCTACGAGCAGTACTTC.

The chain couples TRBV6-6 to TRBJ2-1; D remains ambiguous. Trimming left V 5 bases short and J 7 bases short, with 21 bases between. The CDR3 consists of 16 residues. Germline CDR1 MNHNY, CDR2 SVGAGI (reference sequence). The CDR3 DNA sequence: TGTGCCAGCAGTCTCCTCCGGGTCGGGTCTCTAAATGAGCAGTTCTTC. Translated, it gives CASSLLRVGSLNEQFF.

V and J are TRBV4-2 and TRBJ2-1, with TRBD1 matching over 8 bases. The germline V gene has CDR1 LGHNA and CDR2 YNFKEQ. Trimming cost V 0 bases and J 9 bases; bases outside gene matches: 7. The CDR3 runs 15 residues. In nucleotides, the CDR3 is TGTGCCAGCAGCCAAGATCTGCACAGGGGGTTTGAGCAGTTCTTC. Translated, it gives CASSQDLHRGFEQFF.

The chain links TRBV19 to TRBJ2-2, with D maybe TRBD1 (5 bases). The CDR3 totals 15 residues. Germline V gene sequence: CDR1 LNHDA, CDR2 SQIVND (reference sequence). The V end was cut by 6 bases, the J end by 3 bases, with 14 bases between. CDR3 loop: CASSQRTTHTGELFF. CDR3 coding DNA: TGTGCCAGTAGCCAGAGGACAACTCACACCGGGGAGCTGTTTTTT.

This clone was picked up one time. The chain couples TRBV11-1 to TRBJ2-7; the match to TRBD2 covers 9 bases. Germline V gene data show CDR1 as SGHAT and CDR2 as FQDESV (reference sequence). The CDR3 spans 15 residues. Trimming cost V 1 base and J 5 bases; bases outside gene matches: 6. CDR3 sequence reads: CASSLGSGGINEQYF. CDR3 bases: TGTGCCAGCAGCTTAGGTAGCGGGGGAATCAACGAGCAGTACTTC.

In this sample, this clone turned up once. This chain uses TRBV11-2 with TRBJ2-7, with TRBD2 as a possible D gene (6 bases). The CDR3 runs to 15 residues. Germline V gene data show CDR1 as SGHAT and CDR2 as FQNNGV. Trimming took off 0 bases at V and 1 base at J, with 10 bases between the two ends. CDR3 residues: CASSLERGRSYEQYF. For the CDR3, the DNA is TGTGCCAGCAGCTTAGAGCGGGGACGGTCCTACGAGCAGTACTTC.

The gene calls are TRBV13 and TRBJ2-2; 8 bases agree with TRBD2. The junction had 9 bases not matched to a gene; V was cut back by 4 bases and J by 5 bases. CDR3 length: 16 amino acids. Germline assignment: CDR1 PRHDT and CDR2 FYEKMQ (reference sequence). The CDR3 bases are TGTGCCAGCAGCTCCACAGCGGGAGAGGTAACCGGGGAGCTGTTTTTT. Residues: CASSSTAGEVTGELFF.

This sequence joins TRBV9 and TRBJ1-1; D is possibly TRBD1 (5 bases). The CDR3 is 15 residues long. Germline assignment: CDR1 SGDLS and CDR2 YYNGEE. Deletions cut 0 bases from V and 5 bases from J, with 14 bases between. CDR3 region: CASSVGVGDRTEAFF. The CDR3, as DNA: TGTGCCAGCAGCGTAGGAGTAGGGGATAGGACTGAAGCTTTCTTT.

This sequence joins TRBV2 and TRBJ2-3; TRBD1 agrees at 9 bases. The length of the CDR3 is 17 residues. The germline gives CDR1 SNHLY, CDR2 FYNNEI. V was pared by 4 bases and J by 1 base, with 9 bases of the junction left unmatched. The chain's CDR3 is CASSGGQQGAGTDTQYF. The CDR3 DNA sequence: TGTGCCAGCAGTGGGGGACAACAGGGGGCGGGCACAGATACGCAGTATTTT.

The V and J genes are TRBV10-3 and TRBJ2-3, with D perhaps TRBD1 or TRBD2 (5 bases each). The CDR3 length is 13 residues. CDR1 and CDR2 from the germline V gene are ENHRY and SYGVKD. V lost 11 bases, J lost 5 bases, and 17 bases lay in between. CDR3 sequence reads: CASGRQIEDTQYF. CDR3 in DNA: TGTGCCTCGGGACGGCAAATAGAAGATACGCAGTATTTT.

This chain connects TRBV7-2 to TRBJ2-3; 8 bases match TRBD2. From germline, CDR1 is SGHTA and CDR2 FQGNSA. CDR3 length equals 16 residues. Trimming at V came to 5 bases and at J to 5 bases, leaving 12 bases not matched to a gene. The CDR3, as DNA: TGTGCCAGCAGCCAGAGGAGCGGGAGTCGGGTAGATACGCAGTATTTT. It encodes CASSQRSGSRVDTQYF. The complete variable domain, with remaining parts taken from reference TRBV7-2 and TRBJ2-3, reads GAGVSQSPSNKVTEKGKDVELRCDPISGHTALYWYRQSLGQGLEFLIYFQGNSAPDKSGLPSDRFSAERTGGSVSTLTIQRTQQEDSAVYLCASSQRSGSRVDTQYFGPGTRLTVL.

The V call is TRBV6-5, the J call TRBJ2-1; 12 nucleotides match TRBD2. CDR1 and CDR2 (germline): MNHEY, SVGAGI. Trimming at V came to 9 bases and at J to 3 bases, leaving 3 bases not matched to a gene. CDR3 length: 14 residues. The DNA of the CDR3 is TGTGCCAGTAGGACTAGCGGGAACTACAATGAGCAGTTCTTC. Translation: CASRTSGNYNEQFF.

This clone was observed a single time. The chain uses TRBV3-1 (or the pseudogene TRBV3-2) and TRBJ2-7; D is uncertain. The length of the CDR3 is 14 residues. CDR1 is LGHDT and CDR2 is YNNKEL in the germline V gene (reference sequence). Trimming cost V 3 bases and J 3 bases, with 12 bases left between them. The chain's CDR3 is CASSQSAQYYEQYF. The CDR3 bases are TGTGCCAGCAGCCAGTCAGCTCAGTACTACGAGCAGTACTTC.

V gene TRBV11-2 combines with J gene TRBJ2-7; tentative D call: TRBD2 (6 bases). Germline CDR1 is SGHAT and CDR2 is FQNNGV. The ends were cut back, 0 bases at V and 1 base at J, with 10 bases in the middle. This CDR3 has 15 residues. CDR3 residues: CASSLEGSGSYEQYF. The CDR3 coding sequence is TGTGCCAGCAGCTTAGAAGGTAGCGGATCCTACGAGCAGTACTTC.

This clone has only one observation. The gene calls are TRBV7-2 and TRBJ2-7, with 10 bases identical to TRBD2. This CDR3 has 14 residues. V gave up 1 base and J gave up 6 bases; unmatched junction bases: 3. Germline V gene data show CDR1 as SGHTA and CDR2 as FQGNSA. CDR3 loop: CASSLVLAGTEQYF. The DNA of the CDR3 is TGTGCCAGCAGCTTAGTACTAGCGGGGACCGAGCAGTACTTC.

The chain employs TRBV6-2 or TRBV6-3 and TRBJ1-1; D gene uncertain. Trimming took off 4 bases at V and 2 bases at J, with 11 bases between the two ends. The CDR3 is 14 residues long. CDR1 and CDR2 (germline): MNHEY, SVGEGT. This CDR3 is CASSFEGFNTEAFF. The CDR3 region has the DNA TGTGCCAGCAGTTTCGAGGGATTTAACACTGAAGCTTTCTTT.